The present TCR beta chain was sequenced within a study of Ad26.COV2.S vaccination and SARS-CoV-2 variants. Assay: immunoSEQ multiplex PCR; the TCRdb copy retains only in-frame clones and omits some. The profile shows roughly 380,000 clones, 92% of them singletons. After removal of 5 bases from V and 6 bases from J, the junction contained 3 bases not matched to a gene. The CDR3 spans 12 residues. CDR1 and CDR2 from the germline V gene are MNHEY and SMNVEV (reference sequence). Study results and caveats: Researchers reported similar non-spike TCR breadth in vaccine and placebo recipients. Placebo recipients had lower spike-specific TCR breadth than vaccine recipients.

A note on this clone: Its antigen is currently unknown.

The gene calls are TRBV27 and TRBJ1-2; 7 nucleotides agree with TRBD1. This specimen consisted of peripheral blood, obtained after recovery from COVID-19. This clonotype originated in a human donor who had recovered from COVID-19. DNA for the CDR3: TGTGCCAGCAGTCTGACAGGGCATGGCTACACCTTC. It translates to CASSLTGHGYTF.